Below, 22 T cell receptor beta chains from the same sample are listed, as sequenced in a study of blood T cell repertoires in COVID-19 (dated by TCRdb to the early 2020s). Library construction relied on the immunoSEQ multiplex PCR assay. Drawn from immuneACCESS, this table holds only the in-frame rearrangements with V and J called that TCRdb kept. Clones are partly lost; checked studies trace under half to an unresolved V gene and leave the rest unexplained. The sample table contains around 320,000 clones; only one count was recorded for under 90% of them. The ten largest clones capture approximately 12% of the sample. Sequenced input: peripheral blood. The source is a woman aged 25 to 39 with COVID-19, enrolled during active disease.

The chain uses TRBV19 and TRBJ1-5, with D unclear. This CDR3 contains 14 residues. The ends were cut back, 0 bases at V and 12 bases at J, with 15 bases in the middle. Germline-derived CDR1 and CDR2 are LNHDA and SQIVND (reference sequence). CDR3 residues: CASSIDRRGRFQHF. For the CDR3, the DNA is TGTGCCAGTAGTATAGATCGTAGAGGTCGGTTCCAGCATTTT.

V and J are TRBV5-6 and TRBJ2-1; 7 bases fit TRBD2. V was clipped by 6 bases and J by 10 bases; unmatched bases: 7. Germline lookup yields CDR1 SGHDT and CDR2 YYEEEE. This CDR3 is built from 12 residues. CDR3 coding DNA: TGTGCCAGCAACCGGGACTACCAAGAGCAGTTCTTC. Residues: CASNRDYQEQFF.

This chain links TRBV6-5 with TRBJ1-2; a possible D gene is TRBD1 (5 bases). Trimming stripped 2 bases from V and 4 bases from J, with 8 bases between. The CDR3 extends over 13 amino acids. The V gene's germline CDR1 is MNHEY and CDR2 SVGAGI. This CDR3 reads CASSYGGSYGYTF. The CDR3 DNA reads TGTGCCAGCAGTTACGGGGGGTCCTATGGCTACACCTTC.

V usage is TRBV6-5 and J usage is TRBJ1-2; tentative D call: TRBD1 (6 bases). The V end was cut by 7 bases, the J end by 4 bases, with 19 bases between. Germline values: CDR1 MNHEY, CDR2 SVGAGI. The CDR3 extends over 15 amino acids. The CDR3 region is CASTISGGYPYGYTF. Here the CDR3 DNA reads TGTGCCAGCACAATTTCGGGGGGCTATCCCTATGGCTACACCTTC.

The V call is TRBV4-2, the J call TRBJ1-3, with D maybe TRBD1 (6 bases). Germline values: CDR1 LGHNA, CDR2 YNFKEQ. With 0 bases removed from V and 7 bases from J, the gap between germline ends came to 16 bases. This CDR3 contains 16 residues. DNA of the CDR3: TGTGCCAGCAGCCAAGATAGTCGGCAGGGGTATAACACCATATATTTT. It translates to CASSQDSRQGYNTIYF.

V gene TRBV6-1 combines with J gene TRBJ1-3; D perhaps matches TRBD1 (5 bases). V lost 0 bases, J lost 5 bases, and 8 bases lay in between. Germline V gives CDR1 MNHNS, CDR2 SASEGT. This CDR3 spans 14 amino acids. The CDR3 sequence is CASSEATGRNTIYF. CDR3 DNA sequence: TGTGCCAGCAGTGAAGCCACAGGTAGAAACACCATATATTTT.

The chain employs TRBV5-1 and TRBJ2-3; 8 bases fit TRBD2. Germline V lookup: CDR1 SGHRS, CDR2 YFSETQ. V lost 1 base, J lost 2 bases, and 6 bases stayed unmatched. The CDR3 has 16 residues. The CDR3 region is CASSLRAGGPTDTQYF. The DNA for the CDR3 is TGCGCCAGCAGCTTGCGGGCGGGGGGACCCACAGATACGCAGTATTTT.

This clone occurred a few times. V is TRBV11-1 and J is TRBJ1-1, with D unclear. This CDR3 region has 14 residues. CDR1 and CDR2 from the germline V gene are SGHAT and FQDESV (reference sequence). V was trimmed by 1 base and J by 1 base, leaving 7 bases between them. CDR3 nucleotide sequence: TGTGCCAGCAGCTTAGTAGGAGGGAACACTGAAGCTTTCTTT. Its protein is CASSLVGGNTEAFF.

This clone was seen only a few times. The chain links TRBV11-3 to TRBJ2-2; TRBD2 aligns across 7 bases. CDR3 size: 15 residues. Germline V gene data show CDR1 as SGHNT and CDR2 as YENEEA. V lost 5 bases to trimming and J lost 7 bases; unmatched junction nucleotides: 10. The CDR3 region is CASSPGGGVGGELFF. CDR3 sequence (DNA): TGTGCCAGCAGCCCGGGGGGAGGAGTTGGCGGGGAGCTGTTTTTT. The entire variable domain, with the rest obtained from reference TRBV11-3 and TRBJ2-2, is as follows: EAGVVQSPRYKIIEKKQPVAFWCNPISGHNTLYWYLQNLGQGPELLIRYENEEAVDDSQLPKDRFSAERLKGVDSTLKIQPAELGDSAVYLCASSPGGGVGGELFFGEGSRLTVL.

The chain uses TRBV5-1 and TRBJ1-2; D possibly corresponds to TRBD1 (6 bases). The V gene's germline CDR1 is SGHRS and CDR2 YFSETQ. This CDR3 spans 16 amino acids. Trimming shortened V by 0 bases and J by 6 bases, and 18 bases separated the two germline ends. CDR3 loop: CASSLDFGVRGDGYTF. The CDR3 region has the DNA TGCGCCAGCAGCTTGGATTTTGGGGTCAGGGGCGATGGCTACACCTTC.

The CDR3 protein is CASSPEVLGANVLTF. DNA for the CDR3: TGCGCCAGCAGCCCAGAAGTGTTGGGGGCCAACGTCCTGACTTTC. The V call is TRBV5-1, the J call TRBJ2-6; D is uncertain. The CDR3 has 15 residues. CDR1 and CDR2 from the germline V gene are SGHRS and YFSETQ. V was trimmed by 4 bases and J by 4 bases, leaving 12 bases between them.

The table lists this clone with a count of one. This chain links TRBV11-2 with TRBJ2-3; 7 bases are a match to TRBD1. The germline V gene encodes CDR1 SGHAT and CDR2 FQNNGV. The V segment lost 1 base and the J segment 2 bases; nucleotides outside the gene matches: 15. The CDR3 extends over 19 amino acids. DNA for the CDR3: TGTGCCAGCAGCTTAGCTTCCGGTTGGGGGACAGCGAACACAGATACGCAGTATTTT. It codes for CASSLASGWGTANTDTQYF.

V usage is TRBV12-1 and J usage is TRBJ1-5; the D segment call TRBD1 is taken from the table without a DNA check. TRBV12-1 is a pseudogene segment. The CDR3 loop spans 17 amino acids. The CDR3 DNA sequence: TGTGCCAGCAGCCCAGTAACAGGGCTCGGAGCAGTTTCGCCCCAGCATTTT. Translated, it gives CASSPVTGLGAVSPQHF.

This rearrangement joins TRBV5-5 to TRBJ2-3; TRBD2 matches at 9 bases. The germline CDR1 and CDR2 sequences are SGHKS and YYEKEE (reference sequence). There are 17 residues in the CDR3. J gave up 0 bases and V 2 bases, and 7 bases lay outside the gene matches. CDR3 bases: TGTGCCAGCAGCTTTCGGCGGGGGGGCCCGAGCACAGATACGCAGTATTTT. Translation: CASSFRRGGPSTDTQYF.

The chain has TRBV29-1 and TRBJ2-7; a weak D match, TRBD1 (6 bases). Germline CDR1 is SQVTM and CDR2 is ANQGSEA. Between the trimmed V and J ends, which lost 7 bases and 5 bases, there was a span of 15 bases. The CDR3 is 12 residues long. CDR3 protein: CSAGALWDEQYF. In nucleotides, the CDR3 is TGCAGCGCAGGGGCCCTCTGGGACGAGCAGTACTTC.

V and J are TRBV19 and TRBJ1-3; D remains unclear. The V and J ends lost 1 base and 0 bases respectively, with 7 bases between them. The CDR3 is 15 residues long. From germline, CDR1 is LNHDA and CDR2 SQIVND (reference sequence). CDR3 residues: CASSIAHTSGNTIYF. Here the CDR3 DNA reads TGTGCCAGTAGTATAGCACACACCTCTGGAAACACCATATATTTT.

The chain recombines TRBV19 with TRBJ1-1, with a weak D call TRBD1 (6 bases). V dropped 7 bases and J dropped 7 bases, with 10 bases sitting between them. The V gene's germline CDR1 is LNHDA and CDR2 SQIVND (reference sequence). The CDR3 runs to 11 residues. The CDR3 region has the DNA TGTGCCAGTATTGGGACATTTGAAGCTTTCTTT. It yields the protein CASIGTFEAFF.

The V gene is TRBV11-2, the J gene TRBJ1-1; the D gene is possibly TRBD1 (6 bases). The germline CDR1 and CDR2 sequences are SGHAT and FQNNGV. There are 13 residues in the CDR3. The V gene lost 5 bases and the J gene lost 3 bases, with 10 bases spanning the gap. The CDR3 sequence is CASSAQGYTEAFF. The CDR3 bases are TGTGCCAGCAGCGCACAGGGCTACACTGAAGCTTTCTTT. Supplemented by reference TRBV11-2 and TRBJ1-1, the full variable domain reads EAGVAQSPRYKIIEKRQSVAFWCNPISGHATLYWYQQILGQGPKLLIQFQNNGVVDDSQLPKDRFSAERLKGVDSTLKIQPAKLEDSAVYLCASSAQGYTEAFFGQGTRLTVV.

The V call is TRBV6-2 or TRBV6-3, the J call TRBJ2-6; no firm D call. From germline, CDR1 is MNHEY and CDR2 SVGEGT. The CDR3 covers 14 residues. Trimming took 5 bases from V and 12 from J, leaving 17 bases between them. CDR3 coding DNA: TGTGCCAGCAGTCCCCGGGTCGAGCTGGGCGTCCTGACTTTC. Translating it yields CASSPRVELGVLTF.

The chain joins TRBV19 to TRBJ2-3; TRBD1 agrees at 7 bases. Germline V gene sequence: CDR1 LNHDA, CDR2 SQIVND (reference sequence). This CDR3 region has 15 residues. J lost 5 bases, V lost 4 bases, and 9 bases had no gene match. As DNA, the CDR3 is TGTGCCAGTAGTAAGCCACGACAGGGTAGAGATACGCAGTATTTT. This codes for CASSKPRQGRDTQYF.

The V gene is TRBV5-1, the J gene TRBJ2-7, with 7 bases matching TRBD1. Trimming removed 0 bases from V and 7 bases from J; junction bases left unmatched: 10. CDR1 and CDR2 from the germline V gene are SGHRS and YFSETQ. This CDR3 is built from 15 residues. CDR3 bases: TGCGCCAGCAGCTTGGAAGGCAGGGGGATTCAGGAGCAGTACTTC. Translation: CASSLEGRGIQEQYF.

This clone was picked up one time. This sequence joins TRBV3-1 (or the pseudogene TRBV3-2) and TRBJ1-2; 9 positions agree with TRBD1. CDR3 length: 15 amino acids. The V and J ends lost 3 bases and 2 bases, in that order; junction bases with no gene match: 4. Looked up from germline, CDR1 is LGHDT and CDR2 is YNNKEL (reference sequence). In nucleotides, the CDR3 is TGTGCCAGCAGCCAGGGGGGACAGGGAAACTATGGCTACACCTTC. It codes for CASSQGGQGNYGYTF.